This passage covers 18 T cell receptor beta chains from one sample sequenced in a study of T cells in Graves' hyperthyroidism and ophthalmopathy. TCR beta CDR3 regions were amplified from RNA transcripts. The HTBI set primed first-round TCR CDR3 RT-PCR. TCRdb itself ran the multiplex PCR reads through MiXCR, one entry per CDR3 protein. This table holds some 600,000 distinct CDR3 sequences, 46% found once. The source material was peripheral blood or thyroid tissue (not recorded which). The receptors come from a woman in her late teens or twenties with Graves' hyperthyroidism.

This clonotype appeared a few times. The chain recombines TRBV2 with TRBJ2-5; D not resolved. Germline V gene lookup returns CDR1 SNHLY and CDR2 FYNNEI. V lost 2 bases and J lost 9, with 10 bases in between. The CDR3 has 12 residues. The CDR3 region is CASSEPGEAQYF. CDR3 nucleotide sequence: TGTGCCAGCAGTGAACCGGGTGAGGCCCAGTACTTC.

This clonotype has a count of ten or more. V gene TRBV12-3 or TRBV12-4 combines with J gene TRBJ1-1; D unresolved. Trimming shortened V by 0 bases and J by 3 bases, and 8 bases separated the two germline ends. The CDR3 has 14 residues. DNA of the CDR3: TGTGCCAGCAGTTTAGCGTCGACTTACACTGAAGCTTTCTTT. This gives the protein CASSLASTYTEAFF.

The chain has TRBV7-4 and TRBJ2-5; weak D call: TRBD2 (6 bases). Per the germline V gene, CDR1 is SGHVT and CDR2 is SQSDAQ. This CDR3 comprises 13 residues. Trimming pared 3 bases from V and 5 bases from J, leaving 10 bases between. The DNA for the CDR3 is TGTGCCAGCAGCTTGCGGGAATACGAGACCCAGTACTTC. Protein product: CASSLREYETQYF. The full variable domain, in which reference TRBV7-4 and TRBJ2-5 provide the parts outside the CDR3, is GAGVSQSPRYKVAKRGRDVALRCDSISGHVTLYWYRQTLGQGSEVLTYSQSDAQRDKSGRPSGRFSAERPERSVSTLKIQRTEQGDSAVYLCASSLREYETQYFGPGTRLLVL.

The CDR3 DNA reads TGTGCCAGCAGTGACAGGACAGGTTACAATCAGCCCCAGCATTTT. This encodes CASSDRTGYNQPQHF. The chain carries TRBV6-1 and TRBJ1-5; 7 positions match TRBD1. Trimming removed 3 bases from V and 3 bases from J; junction bases left unmatched: 5. From germline, CDR1 is MNHNS and CDR2 SASEGT. CDR3 length: 15 amino acids.

Concerning this clonotype: One end of the junction is discordant with germline, which a read error may explain. J is TRBJ1-6 and V is TRBV10-3, with a weak D call TRBD1 (5 bases). The V gene's germline CDR1 is ENHRY and CDR2 SYGVKD. The CDR3 runs 15 residues. CDR3 protein: CASSLTRDRNSPLHF. CDR3 bases: TGTGCCAGCAGTCTTACCCGGGACCGAAATTCACCCCTCCACTTT.

This rearrangement joins TRBV15 to TRBJ1-6; D is ambiguous. V shed 1 base and J shed 9 bases, with 16 bases lying between them. The CDR3 has 16 residues. Germline values: CDR1 LNHNV, CDR2 YYDKDF (reference sequence). The CDR3 DNA is TGTGCCACCAGCAGAGGAGTTCCGATCATAGGTTCACCCCTCCACTTT. This encodes CATSRGVPIIGSPLHF. Full variable domain (missing parts from reference TRBV15 and TRBJ1-6): DAMVIQNPRYQVTQFGKPVTLSCSQTLNHNVMYWYQQKSSQAPKLLFHYYDKDFNNEADTPDNFQSRRPNTSFCFLDIRSPGLGDTAMYLCATSRGVPIIGSPLHFGNGTRLTVT.

This rearrangement joins TRBV10-3 to TRBJ1-6; a weak D match, TRBD1 (6 bases). This CDR3 has 14 amino acids. Germline CDR1 is ENHRY and CDR2 is SYGVKD. V gave up 3 bases and J gave up 12 bases, with 15 bases separating them. DNA for the CDR3: TGTGCCATCAGTGACGGACAGCCCCAGGGACCCCTCCACTTT. Protein product: CAISDGQPQGPLHF.

The chain couples TRBV20-1 to TRBJ1-2; the D gene is possibly TRBD1 (5 bases). This CDR3 has 15 residues. Germline V gene lookup returns CDR1 DFQATT and CDR2 SNEGSKA (reference sequence). The V end was cut by 0 bases, the J end by 0 bases, with 11 bases between. CDR3 protein: CSARDRRDPNYGYTF. For the CDR3, the DNA is TGCAGTGCTAGAGATCGGAGGGACCCTAACTATGGCTACACCTTC.

This chain uses TRBV20-1 with TRBJ2-7; no clear D. V lost 5 bases, J lost 2 bases, and 16 bases lay in between. The CDR3 loop spans 14 amino acids. Per the germline V gene, CDR1 is DFQATT and CDR2 is SNEGSKA (reference sequence). The CDR3 here is CSADRRSRAYEQYF. CDR3 DNA sequence: TGCAGTGCTGACCGCAGGTCACGGGCCTACGAGCAGTACTTC.

This sequence joins TRBV2 and TRBJ2-7; tentatively, D is TRBD2 (6 bases). The V and J ends lost 6 bases and 2 bases respectively, with 26 bases between them. Germline CDR1 SNHLY, CDR2 FYNNEI. CDR3 size: 18 residues. CDR3 coding DNA: TGTGCCAGCAGCCCCCGCTTGGGGAGCGGGCAACCCGCCTACGAGCAGTACTTC. Its protein product is CASSPRLGSGQPAYEQYF.

The table lists this clonotype with many counts. The chain carries TRBV12-3 or TRBV12-4 and TRBJ1-4, with D maybe TRBD1 (5 bases). The CDR3 totals 13 residues. The V end lost 7 bases, the J end lost 10 bases, and 16 bases lay between the germline ends. CDR3 DNA: TGTGCCAGCAAAAGGGCAGGCCAGGGAAAACTGTTTTTT. Protein sequence: CASKRAGQGKLFF.

This rearrangement joins TRBV10-3 to TRBJ2-7; 12 bases line up with TRBD1. This CDR3 region has 16 residues. V shed 6 bases and J 6 bases; nucleotides not matched to a gene: 12. Germline CDR1 and CDR2: ENHRY and SYGVKD. The CDR3 region is CAISPRRGTGGGEQYF. The CDR3 DNA is TGTGCCATCAGCCCCCGGCGGGGGACAGGGGGCGGCGAGCAGTACTTC.

This rearrangement joins TRBV19 to TRBJ2-7; TRBD2 might be the D (5 bases). The CDR3 contains 14 residues. V gave up 9 bases and J gave up 2 bases, with 17 bases separating them. Germline-derived CDR1 and CDR2 are LNHDA and SQIVND (reference sequence). The DNA for the CDR3 is TGTGCCAGCAGTTACCAGCGGAACACCTACGAGCAGTACTTC. Translated, it gives CASSYQRNTYEQYF.

This clonotype was detected only a few times. V gene TRBV25-1 combines with J gene TRBJ1-1; D perhaps matches TRBD1 (6 bases). The V end lost 5 bases, the J end lost 4 bases, and 23 bases lay between the germline ends. Per germline, CDR1 MGHDK and CDR2 SYGVNS. The CDR3 loop spans 17 amino acids. As DNA, the CDR3 is TGTGCCAGCAGTCGCCTTAGGGGGGCGAGATTTGGCACTGAAGCTTTCTTT. Protein sequence: CASSRLRGARFGTEAFF.

J is TRBJ1-1 and V is TRBV25-1, with D possibly TRBD1 on 6 matching bases. Germline V CDR1 and CDR2: MGHDK, SYGVNS. The CDR3 runs to 15 residues. The V gene lost 6 bases and the J gene lost 5 bases, with 19 bases spanning the gap. Here the CDR3 reads CASSPRTGGATEAFF. CDR3 coding DNA: TGTGCCAGCAGCCCGAGGACGGGGGGGGCGACTGAAGCTTTCTTT.

This chain joins TRBV7-2 and TRBJ2-5; the D is unclear. The germline V gene encodes CDR1 SGHTA and CDR2 FQGNSA. The CDR3 has 13 residues. Trimming removed 4 bases at V and 1 base at J, with 7 bases between. The CDR3 loop is CASSSQTQETQYF. In nucleotides, the CDR3 is TGTGCCAGCAGCTCCCAAACCCAAGAGACCCAGTACTTC. The full variable domain, in which reference TRBV7-2 and TRBJ2-5 provide the parts outside the CDR3, is GAGVSQSPSNKVTEKGKDVELRCDPISGHTALYWYRQSLGQGLEFLIYFQGNSAPDKSGLPSDRFSAERTGGSVSTLTIQRTQQEDSAVYLCASSSQTQETQYFGPGTRLLVL.

This clonotype was found many times. The chain is built from TRBV19 and TRBJ1-1; D gene uncertain. In germline, CDR1 is LNHDA, CDR2 SQIVND (reference sequence). The length of the CDR3 is 12 residues. Trimming removed 6 bases at V and 0 bases at J, with 5 bases between. CDR3 loop: CASRHLNTEAFF. Here the CDR3 DNA reads TGTGCCAGTAGACACCTGAACACTGAAGCTTTCTTT.

V and J are TRBV24-1 and TRBJ2-2; D ambiguous. The V end was cut by 11 bases, the J end by 7 bases, with 19 bases between. Germline CDR1 and CDR2: KGHDR and SFDVKD. The CDR3 runs to 14 residues. DNA of the CDR3: TGTGCCAGCTCACCACGCACGGGCGACGGGGAGCTGTTTTTT. The encoded protein is CASSPRTGDGELFF.